This T cell receptor beta chain was sequenced for a study of Graves' ophthalmopathy and Graves' hyperthyroidism. The study amplified TCR beta CDR3 regions using RNA transcripts. Second-round multiplex PCR came after first-round RT-PCR with HTBI primers. From the multiplex PCR reads, TCRdb called clonotypes with MiXCR, one entry per CDR3 protein. The repertoire consists of about 210,000 distinct CDR3 sequences, with around 28% occurring once and the leading ten covering 9.1%. Germline V CDR1 and CDR2: MDHEN, SYDVKM. There are 14 residues in the CDR3. The V and J ends lost 2 bases and 7 bases respectively, with 15 bases between them. This clonotype was seen at least ten times.

The chain has TRBV28 and TRBJ2-7; D might be TRBD2 (5 bases). The sequencing sample was made of peripheral blood. The source is a man aged 50 to 60 with Graves' ophthalmopathy. The CDR3 DNA follows: TGTGCCAGCAGTTTAGGACTGACCGTTTGGGAGCAGTACTTC. Protein sequence: CASSLGLTVWEQYF.